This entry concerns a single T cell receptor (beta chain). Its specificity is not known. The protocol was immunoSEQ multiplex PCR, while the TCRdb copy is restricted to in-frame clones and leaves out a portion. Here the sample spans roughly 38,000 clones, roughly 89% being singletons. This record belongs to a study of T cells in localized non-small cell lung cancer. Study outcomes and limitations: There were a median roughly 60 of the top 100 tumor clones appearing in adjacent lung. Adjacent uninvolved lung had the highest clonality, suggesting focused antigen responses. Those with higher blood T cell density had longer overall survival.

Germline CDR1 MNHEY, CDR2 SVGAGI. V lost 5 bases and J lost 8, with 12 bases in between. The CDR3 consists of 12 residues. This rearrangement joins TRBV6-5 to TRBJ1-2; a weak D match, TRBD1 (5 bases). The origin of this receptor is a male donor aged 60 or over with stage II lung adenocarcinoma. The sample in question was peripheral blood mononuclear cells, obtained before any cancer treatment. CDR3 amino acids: CASSTGRDGYTF. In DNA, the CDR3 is TGTGCCAGCAGTACCGGGAGGGACGGCTACACCTTC.